The T cell receptor beta chain under discussion was sequenced for a study of control samples from healthy donors and cancer patients. Sequenced by immunoSEQ multiplex PCR; TCRdb stores in-frame clones only, minus some. The top ten hold 13% to 15% of the sample, which has approximately 97,000 clones, about 90% seen once. CDR3 length: 15 amino acids. Trimming took 4 bases from V and 2 from J, leaving 14 bases between them. Looked up from germline, CDR1 is SGHNT and CDR2 is YENEEA. The source of this sequence is a man between 25 and 39 years old in good health. Sample: blood. The chain uses TRBV11-3 and TRBJ1-2; D gene ambiguous. CDR3 coding DNA: TGTGCCAGCAGCTACGAGCCAACCAGCAACTATGGCTACACCTTC. It is translated as CASSYEPTSNYGYTF.